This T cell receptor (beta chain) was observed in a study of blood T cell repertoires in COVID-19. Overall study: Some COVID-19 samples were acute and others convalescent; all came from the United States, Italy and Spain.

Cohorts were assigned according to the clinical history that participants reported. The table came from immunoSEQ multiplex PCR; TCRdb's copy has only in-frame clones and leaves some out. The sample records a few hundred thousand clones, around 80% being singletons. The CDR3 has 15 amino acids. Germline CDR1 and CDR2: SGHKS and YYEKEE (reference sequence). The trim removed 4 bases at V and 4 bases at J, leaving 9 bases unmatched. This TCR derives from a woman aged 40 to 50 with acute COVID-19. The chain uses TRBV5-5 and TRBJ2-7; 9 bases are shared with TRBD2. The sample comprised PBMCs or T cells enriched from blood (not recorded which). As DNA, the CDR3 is TGTGCCAGCAGCCCCGGACTAGCGAGTTTATACGAGCAGTACTTC. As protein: CASSPGLASLYEQYF.